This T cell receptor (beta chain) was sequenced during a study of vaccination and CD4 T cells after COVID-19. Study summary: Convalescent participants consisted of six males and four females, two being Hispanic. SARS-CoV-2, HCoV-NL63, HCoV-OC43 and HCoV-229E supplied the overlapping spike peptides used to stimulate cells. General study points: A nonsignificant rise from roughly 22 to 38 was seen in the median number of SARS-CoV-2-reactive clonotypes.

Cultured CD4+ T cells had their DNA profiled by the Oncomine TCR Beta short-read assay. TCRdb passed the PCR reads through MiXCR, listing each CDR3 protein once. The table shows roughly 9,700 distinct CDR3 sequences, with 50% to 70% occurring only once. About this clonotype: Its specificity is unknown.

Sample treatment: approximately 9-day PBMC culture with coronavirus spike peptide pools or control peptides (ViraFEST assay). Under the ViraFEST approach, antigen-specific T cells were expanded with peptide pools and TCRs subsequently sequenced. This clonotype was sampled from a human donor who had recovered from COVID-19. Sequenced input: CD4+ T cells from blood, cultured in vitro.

The CDR3 here is CASSSGTSPYNEQFF. CDR3 sequence (DNA): TGTGCCAGCAGTTCCGGGACCTCGCCCTACAATGAGCAGTTCTTC. The chain is built from TRBV6-5 and TRBJ2-1; D may correspond to TRBD1 or TRBD2 (5 bases each). Trimming took off 4 bases at V and 2 bases at J, with 12 bases between the two ends. The germline V gene has CDR1 MNHEY and CDR2 SVGAGI. The CDR3 has 15 residues.